The clone carrying this T cell receptor (beta chain) appeared once. Its antigen is as yet unknown. This sample was taken from a study of OX40 agonist ivuxolimab in advanced cancers. Germline CDR1 and CDR2: SGDLS and YYNGEE. Trimming stripped 0 bases from V and 3 bases from J, with 12 bases between. CDR3 length: 16 amino acids. The study, taken as a whole, reports: The study observed clonal expansion of CD4+ and CD8+ blood T cells by week 6 at 0.1 to 3.0 mg/kg.

Here immunoSEQ multiplex PCR was the method, and the copy in TCRdb shows in-frame clones only, minus some. The sample carries roughly 54,000 clones, 84% recorded once. The chain links TRBV9 to TRBJ2-2; D is possibly TRBD2 (5 bases). The material sequenced was CD4+ or CD8+ T cells sorted from blood, taken in a trial of the OX40 agonist ivuxolimab. This clonotype was obtained from an adult with an advanced solid tumor such as melanoma, head and neck, liver or kidney cancer. The CDR3 nucleotides read TGTGCCAGCAGCGTAGGAGACGGGGAAGACACCGGGGAGCTGTTTTTT. It translates to CASSVGDGEDTGELFF.